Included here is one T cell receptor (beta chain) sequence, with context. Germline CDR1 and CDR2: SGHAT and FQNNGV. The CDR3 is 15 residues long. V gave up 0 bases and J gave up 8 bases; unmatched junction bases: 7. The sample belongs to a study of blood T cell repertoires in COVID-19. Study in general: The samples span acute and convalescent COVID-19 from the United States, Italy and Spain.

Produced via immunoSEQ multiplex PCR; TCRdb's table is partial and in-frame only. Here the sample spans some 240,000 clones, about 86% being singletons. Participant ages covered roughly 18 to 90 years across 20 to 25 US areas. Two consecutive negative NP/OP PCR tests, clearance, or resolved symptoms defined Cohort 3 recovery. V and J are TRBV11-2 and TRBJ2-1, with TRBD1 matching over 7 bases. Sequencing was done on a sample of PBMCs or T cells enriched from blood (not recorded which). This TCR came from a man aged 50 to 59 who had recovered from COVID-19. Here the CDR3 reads CASSLERQGLYEQFF. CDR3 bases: TGTGCCAGCAGCTTAGAAAGACAGGGTTTATATGAGCAGTTCTTC.